The 27 T cell receptor beta chains below come from one sample, sequenced in a study of T-cell memory formation after mild COVID-19. From the 5' RACE reads, TCRdb called clonotypes with MiXCR, one entry per CDR3 protein. The profile shows almost 350,000 distinct CDR3 sequences, roughly 20% of them singletons. What was sequenced was PBMCs or a T cell subset sorted from them (not recorded which). These receptors were obtained from a man between 18 and 35 years old who had mild COVID-19 (a few samples of this study predate the infection). Cell type and time point are not known.

This clonotype was seen repeatedly, ten times or more. The chain has TRBV18 and TRBJ1-2; D not certain. The CDR3 consists of 13 residues. V lost 0 bases, J lost 2 bases, and 4 bases lay in between. CDR1 and CDR2 from the germline V gene are KGHSH and LQKENI. The CDR3 protein is CASSPPQNYGYTF. CDR3 nucleotide sequence: TGTGCCAGCTCACCACCCCAGAACTATGGCTACACCTTC.

The CDR3 coding sequence is TGTGCCATCAGGGAAGCCGGGACTCAATACAATGAGCAGTTCTTC. It translates to CAIREAGTQYNEQFF. The V gene is TRBV10-3, the J gene TRBJ2-1; D possibly corresponds to TRBD2 (6 bases). This CDR3 comprises 15 residues. Germline loops: CDR1 ENHRY, CDR2 SYGVKD. The V end lost 6 bases, the J end lost 4 bases, and 16 bases lay between the germline ends.

The J gene is TRBJ1-1, the V gene TRBV7-9; perhaps TRBD1 as D (5 bases). The germline CDR1 and CDR2 sequences are SEHNR and FQNEAQ (reference sequence). Trimming took off 4 bases at V and 6 bases at J, with 9 bases between the two ends. The CDR3 consists of 12 residues. CDR3 region: CASSSGGAEAFF. The CDR3 region has the DNA TGTGCCAGCAGCTCCGGGGGGGCTGAAGCTTTCTTT.

The chain is built from TRBV10-3 and TRBJ1-2; 12 bases agree with TRBD1. Trimming cost V 4 bases and J 6 bases; bases outside gene matches: 6. The germline V gene encodes CDR1 ENHRY and CDR2 SYGVKD. The CDR3 has 15 residues. CDR3 sequence (DNA): TGTGCCATCAGTGTCGGGACAGGGGGCGGGAATGGCTACACCTTC. Its translation: CAISVGTGGGNGYTF.

In this sample, this clonotype turned up a few times. The CDR3 coding sequence is TGTGCCAGCACCAACGGACAGGGGGCTTGGGAGCAGTACTTC. Amino acid sequence: CASTNGQGAWEQYF. The chain joins TRBV6-5 to TRBJ2-7; 11 nucleotides align to TRBD1. Trimming took 7 bases from V and 7 from J; bases not matched to a gene: 9. Germline CDR1 reads MNHEY; CDR2 reads SVGAGI. The CDR3 sequence is 14 residues long.

As to this clonotype: Relative to the germline gene, one junction end is altered; a read error may explain this. This rearrangement joins TRBV2 to TRBJ2-1; D may be TRBD1 (5 bases). Germline V gene lookup returns CDR1 SNHLY and CDR2 FYNNEI. The CDR3 is 15 residues long. The CDR3 DNA follows: TGTGGCAGCAGCGCGCAGGGTAACTCCTACAATGAGCAGTTCTTC. This translates into CGSSAQGNSYNEQFF.

About this clonotype: The junction departs from germline at one end; a sequencing error may be responsible. The chain couples TRBV7-7 to TRBJ1-1; a possible D gene is TRBD1 (5 bases). Germline CDR1 and CDR2: SSHAT and FNYEAQ (reference sequence). The CDR3 loop spans 13 amino acids. The CDR3 DNA is TGTGCTAGCAGCCAGGACACCAACACTGAAGCTTTCTTT. It specifies CASSQDTNTEAFF.

V usage is TRBV28 and J usage is TRBJ2-7; tentatively, D is TRBD1 (6 bases). V was pared by 2 bases and J by 9 bases, with 17 bases between. The CDR3 covers 14 residues. The germline CDR1 and CDR2 sequences are MDHEN and SYDVKM. The CDR3 sequence is CASSLGQGSLWQYV. DNA for the CDR3: TGTGCCAGCAGTTTAGGTCAGGGGAGTCTTTGGCAGTACGTC.

In its sample, this clonotype was seen once. Here the CDR3 DNA reads TGTGCCAGCAGCGGCGCCGGAGGCACCCAGTACTTC. Its protein product is CASSGAGGTQYF. The genes are TRBV7-9 and TRBJ2-5, with TRBD2 as a possible D gene (5 bases). The V end was cut by 5 bases, the J end by 8 bases, with 12 bases between. CDR1 is SEHNR and CDR2 is FQNEAQ in the germline V gene (reference sequence). The length of the CDR3 is 12 residues.

The genes are TRBV12-3 or TRBV12-4 and TRBJ2-3; D is unresolved. The CDR3 is 12 residues long. Trimming cost V 7 bases and J 6 bases, with 11 bases left between them. The CDR3: CASTLGGDTQYF. The CDR3 region has the DNA TGTGCCAGCACCTTAGGTGGGGATACGCAGTATTTT.

This CDR3 is CASAFQGSSYEQYF. For the CDR3, the DNA is TGCGCCAGCGCCTTTCAGGGCAGCTCCTACGAGCAGTACTTC. This chain connects TRBV5-1 to TRBJ2-7, with D tentatively TRBD1 (5 bases). Deletions cut 7 bases from V and 0 bases from J, with 14 bases between. CDR3 length: 14 residues. The germline V gene has CDR1 SGHRS and CDR2 YFSETQ.

The rearrangement uses TRBV7-2 and TRBJ1-6, with D possibly being TRBD1 (5 bases). The V gene's germline CDR1 is SGHTA and CDR2 FQGNSA. Trimming pared 1 base from V and 6 bases from J, leaving 7 bases between. This CDR3 region has 14 residues. The CDR3 protein is CASSLEGSNSPLHF. The CDR3 nucleotides read TGTGCCAGCAGCTTAGAGGGGAGTAATTCACCCCTCCACTTT.

V is TRBV9 and J is TRBJ2-1; 7 nucleotides line up with TRBD2. The trim removed 0 bases at V and 2 bases at J, leaving 5 bases unmatched. The CDR3 sequence is 16 residues long. The V gene's germline CDR1 is SGDLS and CDR2 YYNGEE. The CDR3 here is CASSVESLAAYNEQFF. The CDR3, as DNA: TGTGCCAGCAGCGTAGAATCCCTAGCGGCCTACAATGAGCAGTTCTTC.

Here the CDR3 DNA reads TGTGCCAGCAGCCCCACTCCCATTAGCAATGAGCAGTTCTTC. It encodes CASSPTPISNEQFF. The chain uses TRBV9 and TRBJ2-1, with D hard to call. The CDR3 loop spans 14 amino acids. V was trimmed by 4 bases and J by 6 bases, leaving 14 bases between them. Germline V gene data show CDR1 as SGDLS and CDR2 as YYNGEE.

In its sample, this clonotype was seen many times. The chain carries TRBV20-1 and TRBJ2-7; 9 positions match TRBD2. The V gene end was trimmed by 7 bases and the J gene end by 2 bases; junction bases not matched to a gene: 6. CDR1 and CDR2 (germline): DFQATT, SNEGSKA (reference sequence). The CDR3 extends over 13 amino acids. The CDR3, as DNA: TGCAGTGGGGCTAGCGGGGACCCCTACGAGCAGTACTTC. It yields the protein CSGASGDPYEQYF.

This clonotype was seen a few times. V gene TRBV7-2 combines with J gene TRBJ1-1, with 7 bases that match TRBD1. This CDR3 contains 15 residues. V was pared by 6 bases and J by 2 bases, with 9 bases of the junction left unmatched. Germline V gives CDR1 SGHTA, CDR2 FQGNSA. CDR3 nucleotides: TGTGCCAGCAGGGCGAGAGGGACAGCCAACACTGAAGCTTTCTTT. Translation gives CASRARGTANTEAFF.

This clonotype was observed a handful of times. The chain is built from TRBV7-9 and TRBJ2-6; 9 bases are shared with TRBD1. CDR3 length equals 16 residues. Trimming removed 5 bases from V and 4 bases from J; junction bases left unmatched: 6. Germline lookup yields CDR1 SEHNR and CDR2 FQNEAQ (reference sequence). The CDR3 region is CASSLGTGYGANVLTF. The CDR3 nucleotides are TGTGCCAGCAGCCTAGGGACAGGGTACGGGGCCAACGTCCTGACTTTC.

This clonotype has a handful of counts. The chain recombines TRBV29-1 with TRBJ2-3, with TRBD1 as a possible D gene (6 bases). V lost 3 bases and J 1 base, leaving 14 bases between the germline ends. Per the germline V gene, CDR1 is SQVTM and CDR2 is ANQGSEA. This CDR3 spans 15 amino acids. The CDR3 DNA sequence: TGCAGCGTTGAGGGACACCGTTTGGGCACAGATACGCAGTATTTT. Translated: CSVEGHRLGTDTQYF.

This clonotype came up many times. The chain has TRBV5-1 and TRBJ1-1; D unclear. Germline-derived CDR1 and CDR2 are SGHRS and YFSETQ. The CDR3 sequence is 15 residues long. Trimming took off 1 base at V and 0 bases at J, with 10 bases between the two ends. The CDR3 region is CASSLSIAMNTEAFF. CDR3 nucleotide sequence: TGCGCCAGCAGCTTGTCCATCGCCATGAACACTGAAGCTTTCTTT. Full variable domain (remainder filled in from reference TRBV5-1 and TRBJ1-1): KAGVTQTPRYLIKTRGQQVTLSCSPISGHRSVSWYQQTPGQGLQFLFEYFSETQRNKGNFPGRFSGRQFSNSRSEMNVSTLELGDSALYLCASSLSIAMNTEAFFGQGTRLTVV.

The gene calls are TRBV6-1 and TRBJ2-2; no firm D call. Germline V lookup: CDR1 MNHNS, CDR2 SASEGT. The CDR3 covers 15 residues. Trimming shortened V by 2 bases and J by 5 bases, and 12 bases separated the two germline ends. CDR3 sequence reads: CASSETPAGTGELFF. CDR3 bases: TGTGCCAGCAGTGAAACCCCAGCCGGGACCGGGGAGCTGTTTTTT.

The V and J genes are TRBV6-5 and TRBJ2-7; 7 bases align to TRBD1. J was trimmed by 3 bases and V by 6 bases; bases with no gene match: 5. There are 13 residues in the CDR3. Germline CDR1 is MNHEY and CDR2 is SVGAGI. CDR3 coding DNA: TGTGCCAGCAGCAAGAGACAGGGCTACGAGCAGTACTTC. This sequence encodes CASSKRQGYEQYF.

This clonotype occurred many times. The V and J genes are TRBV6-6 and TRBJ1-1, with a possible D match to TRBD1 (6 bases). Per the germline V gene, CDR1 is MNHNY and CDR2 is SVGAGI (reference sequence). Trimming took 6 bases from V and 1 from J, leaving 15 bases between them. This CDR3 spans 15 amino acids. DNA for the CDR3: TGTGCCAGCAGCTCAAAGGGGGGCAAGAACACTGAAGCTTTCTTT. It is translated as CASSSKGGKNTEAFF.

This clonotype was seen only a few times. This rearrangement joins TRBV11-2 to TRBJ2-3; D remains ambiguous. The germline V and J ends were trimmed by 8 bases and 4 bases, with 7 bases remaining between them. CDR1 is SGHAT and CDR2 is FQNNGV in the germline V gene. The CDR3 contains 11 residues. CDR3 in amino acids: CASRRADTQYF. CDR3 bases: TGTGCCAGCCGTAGGGCAGATACGCAGTATTTT.

This chain links TRBV6-6 with TRBJ1-4; D unresolved. The CDR3 consists of 12 residues. Trimming took 11 bases from V and 7 from J, leaving 14 bases between them. CDR1 MNHNY and CDR2 SVGAGI come from the germline V gene (reference sequence). CDR3 DNA: TGTGCCGCCGGCGGGGTCTTTGAAAAACTGTTTTTT. It is translated as CAAGGVFEKLFF.

This clonotype was seen more than once but under ten times. The chain has TRBV5-1 and TRBJ2-1, with 12 positions matching TRBD1. The germline CDR1 and CDR2 sequences are SGHRS and YFSETQ. The junction had 7 bases not matched to a gene; V was cut back by 3 bases and J by 0 bases. The CDR3 loop spans 18 amino acids. The DNA of the CDR3 is TGCGCCAGCAGCTCCGGGACAGGGGGCAGAAACTCCTACAATGAGCAGTTCTTC. Protein sequence: CASSSGTGGRNSYNEQFF.

The V gene is TRBV24-1, the J gene TRBJ2-6; the match to TRBD1 covers 8 bases. In germline, CDR1 is KGHDR, CDR2 SFDVKD. Trimming removed 6 bases from V and 4 bases from J; junction bases left unmatched: 13. This CDR3 has 18 amino acids. DNA of the CDR3: TGTGCCACCAGTCCCGGGCAGGGGGCGCTTTTAGGGGCCAACGTCCTGACTTTC. This translates into CATSPGQGALLGANVLTF.

This clonotype appeared a few times. This chain connects TRBV4-1 to TRBJ1-1, with D possibly being TRBD1 (5 bases). This CDR3 is built from 13 residues. Germline lookup yields CDR1 MGHRA and CDR2 YSYEKL. Trimming removed 6 bases at V and 7 bases at J, with 15 bases between. DNA for the CDR3: TGCGCCAGCAGTCTTACCGGGGGAGGTGAAGCTTTCTTT. This codes for CASSLTGGGEAFF.